Included here is one T cell receptor (beta chain) sequence, with context. An end of the junction differs from the germline gene, which may be a read error. Run at survey level, the immunoSEQ assay was version v3.0. This table comes from immunoSEQ multiplex PCR, and its TCRdb copy is limited to in-frame clones, with some not included. The table includes 20,000 to 25,000 clones, about 88% detected once. The sample belongs to a study of long-term antiretroviral therapy in people with HIV. On the study more broadly: The study's earliest collections predate the 2015 immediate-ART recommendation by about a decade.

Looked up from germline, CDR1 is SSHAT and CDR2 is FNYEAQ (reference sequence). The CDR3 length is 20 residues. The sequence was collected from a man in his sixties with HIV. The V call is TRBV7-7, the J call TRBJ2-4, with D possibly matching TRBD1 (6 bases). Material: unsorted PBMCs, obtained 0.6 years after starting antiretroviral therapy. The CDR3 sequence is CASSLDRTEKGGAWGNIQYF. The CDR3 DNA reads as TGTGCTAGCAGCTTAGACAGGACGGAGAAAGGTGGGGCTTGGGGAAACATTCAGTACTTC.